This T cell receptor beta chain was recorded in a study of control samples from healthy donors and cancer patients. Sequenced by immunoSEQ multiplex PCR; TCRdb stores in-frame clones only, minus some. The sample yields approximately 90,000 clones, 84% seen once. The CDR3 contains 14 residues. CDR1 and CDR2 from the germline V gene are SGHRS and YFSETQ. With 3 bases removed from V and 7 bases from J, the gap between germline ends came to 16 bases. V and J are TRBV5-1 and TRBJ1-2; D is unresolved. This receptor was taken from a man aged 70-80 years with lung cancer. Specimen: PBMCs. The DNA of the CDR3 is TGCGCCAGCAGCTCTGACACCGCCTCGGCTGGCTACACCTTC. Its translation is CASSSDTASAGYTF.